The clone carrying this T cell receptor (beta chain) was seen at least ten times. Its antigen is unidentified. The CDR3 spans 12 residues. The germline CDR1 and CDR2 sequences are DFQATT and SNEGSKA (reference sequence). Deletions cut 4 bases from V and 7 bases from J, with 14 bases between. TCRdb fed the RT-PCR reads into MiXCR, producing one record per CDR3 protein. The table includes approximately 520,000 distinct CDR3 sequences, more than 15% detected once. The data are from a study of response to subunit inactivated influenza vaccine. Regarding the study as a whole: With each seasonal influenza vaccination, the authors suggested, few new T cells are recruited.

The input for sequencing was CD4+ T cells sorted from PBMCs, taken about 24 months after vaccination. The J gene is TRBJ2-7, the V gene TRBV20-1; D remains ambiguous. The clonotype comes from a man aged 45-69 years who received an inactivated influenza vaccine. The CDR3 bases are TGCAGTGCTATTGGGCCTTCCAAAGAGCAGTACTTC. Its translation is CSAIGPSKEQYF.